This T cell receptor (beta chain) derives from a study of T-cell memory formation after mild COVID-19. On this clonotype itself: Its specificity is not known.

TCRdb re-called the 5' RACE reads through MiXCR, storing one row per CDR3 protein. The table records tens of thousands of distinct CDR3 sequences, 20% to 30% of them present only once. Findings and caveats of the study: Those CD4+ clones that contracted were mainly in CM and EM (CD8+ ones in EMRA).

Germline V lookup: CDR1 DFQATT, CDR2 SNEGSKA (reference sequence). The CDR3 spans 13 residues. Material for sequencing was PBMCs or a T cell subset sorted from them (not recorded which). This chain links TRBV20-1 with TRBJ1-2, with 9 nucleotides matching TRBD1. The TCR sequence derives from a man between 18 and 35 years old who had mild COVID-19 (a few samples of this study predate the infection). Cell type and time point are not known. Here the CDR3 DNA reads TGCAGAGGGACAGGGATTGGGTCCTATGGCTACACCTTC. It codes for CRGTGIGSYGYTF.